This record concerns one T cell receptor (beta chain) sequence. TCRdb's copy holds only in-frame clones and misses some; the assay was immunoSEQ multiplex PCR. This sample has about 29,000 clones, with about 85% found just once. The sample's time point: peripheral blood 6 weeks after treatment start. Urothelial carcinoma in patients was locally advanced or metastatic. Per patient, between 1 and 8 samples were collected at pretreatment and on-treatment time points. The source of the sample is a study of PD-L1 blockade in urothelial cancer. In the study overall: Blood analysis occurred 3 weeks (second dose) and 6 weeks after treatment start. The median number of T cells present in blood samples was under 150,000.

This CDR3 spans 16 amino acids. V was cut by 0 bases and J by 3 bases, with 14 bases left in between. Germline V lookup: CDR1 SGHDT, CDR2 YYEEEE. The material was PBMCs, obtained around atezolizumab (anti-PD-L1) treatment. The source of this sequence is a man in his sixties or seventies with urothelial cancer. J is TRBJ2-3 and V is TRBV5-6; D uncertain. The CDR3 loop is CASSLGTRVSTDTQYF. CDR3 bases: TGTGCCAGCAGCTTGGGTACGCGTGTTAGTACAGATACGCAGTATTTT.